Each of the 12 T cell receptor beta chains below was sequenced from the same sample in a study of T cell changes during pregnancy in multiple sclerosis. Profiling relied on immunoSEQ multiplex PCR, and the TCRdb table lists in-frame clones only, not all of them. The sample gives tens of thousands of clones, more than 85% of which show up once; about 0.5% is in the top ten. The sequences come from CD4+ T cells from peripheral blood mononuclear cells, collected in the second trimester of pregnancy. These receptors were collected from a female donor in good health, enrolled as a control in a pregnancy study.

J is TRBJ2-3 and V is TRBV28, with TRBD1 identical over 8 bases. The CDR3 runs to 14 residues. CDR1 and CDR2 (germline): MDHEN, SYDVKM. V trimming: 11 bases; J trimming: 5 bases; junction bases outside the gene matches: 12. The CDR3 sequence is CAYKGAGGGDTQYF. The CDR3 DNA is TGTGCCTATAAAGGGGCAGGGGGCGGAGATACGCAGTATTTT.

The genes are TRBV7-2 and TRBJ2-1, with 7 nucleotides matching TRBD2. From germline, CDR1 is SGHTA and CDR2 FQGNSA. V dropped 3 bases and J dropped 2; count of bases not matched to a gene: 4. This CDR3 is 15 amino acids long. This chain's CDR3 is CASSFGRSTYNEQFF. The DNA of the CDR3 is TGTGCCAGCAGCTTCGGGAGGTCGACCTACAATGAGCAGTTCTTC.

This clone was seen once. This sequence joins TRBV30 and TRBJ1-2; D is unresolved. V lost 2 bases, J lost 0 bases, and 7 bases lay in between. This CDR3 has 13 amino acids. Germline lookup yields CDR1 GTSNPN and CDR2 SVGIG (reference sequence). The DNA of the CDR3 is TGTGCCTGGAGTACAGTCCCTAACTATGGCTACACCTTC. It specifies CAWSTVPNYGYTF.

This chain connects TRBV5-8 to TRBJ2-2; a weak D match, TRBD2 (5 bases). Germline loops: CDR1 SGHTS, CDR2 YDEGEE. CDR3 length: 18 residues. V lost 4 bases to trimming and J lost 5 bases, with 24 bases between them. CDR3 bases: TGTGCCAGCAGCCGTGAAGGGAATAAGGGAGTGGGTACCGGGGAGCTGTTTTTT. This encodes CASSREGNKGVGTGELFF.

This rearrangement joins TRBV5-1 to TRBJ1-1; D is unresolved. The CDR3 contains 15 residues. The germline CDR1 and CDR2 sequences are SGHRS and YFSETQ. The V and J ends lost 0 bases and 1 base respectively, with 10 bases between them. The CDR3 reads CASSLAGDPNTEAFF. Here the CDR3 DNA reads TGCGCCAGCAGCTTGGCCGGAGACCCGAACACTGAAGCTTTCTTT.

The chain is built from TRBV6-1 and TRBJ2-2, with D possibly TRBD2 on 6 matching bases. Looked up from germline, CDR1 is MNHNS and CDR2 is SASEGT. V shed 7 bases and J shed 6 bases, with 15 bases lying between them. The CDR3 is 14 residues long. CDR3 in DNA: TGTGCCAGCATGGAGGGGACTTTCGCCGGGGAGCTGTTTTTT. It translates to CASMEGTFAGELFF.

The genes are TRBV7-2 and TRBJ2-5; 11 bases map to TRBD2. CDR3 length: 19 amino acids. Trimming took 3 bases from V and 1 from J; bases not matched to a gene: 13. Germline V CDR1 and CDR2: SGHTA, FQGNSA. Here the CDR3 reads CASSFETYSGGASQETQYF. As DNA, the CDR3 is TGTGCCAGCAGCTTCGAAACTTATAGCGGGGGGGCTTCCCAAGAGACCCAGTACTTC.

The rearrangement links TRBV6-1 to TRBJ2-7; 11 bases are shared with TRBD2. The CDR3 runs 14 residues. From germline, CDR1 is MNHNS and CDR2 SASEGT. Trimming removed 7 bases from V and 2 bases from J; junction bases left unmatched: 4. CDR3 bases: TGTGCCAGCACCCGACTAGCGGGGACCTACGAGCAGTACTTC. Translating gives CASTRLAGTYEQYF.

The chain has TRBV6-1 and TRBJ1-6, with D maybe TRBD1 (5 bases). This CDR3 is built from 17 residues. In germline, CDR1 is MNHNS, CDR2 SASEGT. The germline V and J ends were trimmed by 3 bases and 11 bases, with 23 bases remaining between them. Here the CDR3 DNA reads TGTGCCAGCAGTGATGACGGAAGCAGGGTACTGAGGACACCCCTCCACTTT. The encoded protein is CASSDDGSRVLRTPLHF.

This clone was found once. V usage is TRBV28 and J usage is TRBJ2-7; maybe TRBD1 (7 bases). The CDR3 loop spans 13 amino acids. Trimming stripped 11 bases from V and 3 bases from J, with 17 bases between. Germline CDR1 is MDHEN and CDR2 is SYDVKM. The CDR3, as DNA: TGTGCCGCAAGAGGAGGGGGCAGCTACGAGCAGTACTTC. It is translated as CAARGGGSYEQYF.

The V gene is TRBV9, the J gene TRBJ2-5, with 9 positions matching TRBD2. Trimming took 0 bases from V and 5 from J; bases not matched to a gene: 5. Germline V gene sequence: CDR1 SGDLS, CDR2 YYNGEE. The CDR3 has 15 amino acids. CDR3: CASSVVGGGAETQYF. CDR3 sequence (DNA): TGTGCCAGCAGCGTAGTGGGCGGGGGGGCGGAGACCCAGTACTTC.

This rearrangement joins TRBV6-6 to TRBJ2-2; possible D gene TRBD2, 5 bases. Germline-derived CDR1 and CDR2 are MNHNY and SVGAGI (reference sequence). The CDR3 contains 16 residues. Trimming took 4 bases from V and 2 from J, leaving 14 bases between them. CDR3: CASSSQSGANTGELFF. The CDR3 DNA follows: TGTGCCAGCAGTTCCCAAAGCGGAGCCAACACCGGGGAGCTGTTTTTT.